Given below is one T cell receptor beta chain in context. This specimen comes from a study of blood T cell repertoires in COVID-19. Across the study: Samples of COVID-19 (acute and convalescent) were obtained from the United States, Italy and Spain. PBMCs, B-cell-depleted T cells, or T cells provided the cDNA or gDNA that made up the material.

The CDR3 length is 14 residues. V was cut by 7 bases and J by 4 bases, with 13 bases left in between. CDR1 and CDR2 (germline): ENHRY, SYGVKD. In the original processing: The assay estimated nucleated cells by amplifying reference gene primers. Generated by immunoSEQ multiplex PCR, the TCRdb table keeps only in-frame clones and is missing some. V, J and clone size reflect that table, while D and trimming were determined from the DNA. The sample has roughly 190,000 clones, around nine tenths seen once. This sequence joins TRBV10-3 and TRBJ2-2; D is perhaps TRBD2 (7 bases). The TCR originated in a woman in her 40s who had recovered from COVID-19. Sequencing was done on a sample of peripheral blood. CDR3 region: CAITGDYSTGELFF. CDR3 DNA: TGTGCCATCACAGGGGACTATTCCACCGGGGAGCTGTTTTTT.